This T cell receptor beta chain came from a study of blood T cell repertoires in COVID-19. Study information: Whether acute or convalescent, the COVID-19 samples came from the United States, Italy and Spain. Sample material is recorded as cDNA or gDNA derived from T cells, B-cell-depleted T cells, or PBMCs.

Germline V gene data show CDR1 as KGHSH and CDR2 as LQKENI. This CDR3 comprises 14 residues. Trimming pared 5 bases from V and 3 bases from J, leaving 8 bases between. Sequenced by immunoSEQ multiplex PCR; TCRdb stores in-frame clones only, minus some. The profile shows 85,000 to 100,000 clones, 70% to 85% of them singletons. The sequenced sample consisted of peripheral blood. The clonotype originates from a human donor in a cohort sampled during active COVID-19. The V call is TRBV18, the J call TRBJ1-6; D not resolved. CDR3 DNA sequence: TGTGCCAGCTCAGACACCGTCTATAATTCACCCCTCCACTTT. It codes for CASSDTVYNSPLHF.